One sample yielded the 9 T cell receptor beta chains listed below, sequenced in a study of blood T cells in healthy people across ages. The second PCR ran about 6 to 12 cycles with a sample-barcoded 5' primer and J-beta primers. In TCRdb, the 5' RACE reads were re-called with MiXCR into one record per CDR3 protein. The repertoire holds over 950,000 distinct CDR3 sequences, with roughly half as singletons. Source material: blood. These receptors all come from a woman aged 55-70 years in good health.

The sample holds a few counts of this clonotype. The chain carries TRBV29-1 and TRBJ2-1; D is perhaps TRBD1 or TRBD2 (5 bases each). The V gene lost 5 bases and the J gene lost 9 bases, with 20 bases spanning the gap. The CDR3 contains 14 residues. Germline V gene sequence: CDR1 SQVTM, CDR2 ANQGSEA. The CDR3 spells CSVYPLSGRGEQFF. The CDR3 bases are TGCAGCGTTTATCCCTTGAGCGGAAGGGGTGAGCAGTTCTTC.

In this sample, this clonotype turned up a few times. J is TRBJ1-2 and V is TRBV29-1; D is undetermined. V was pared by 7 bases and J by 6 bases, with 9 bases between. The CDR3 has 10 amino acids. Germline V gene lookup returns CDR1 SQVTM and CDR2 ANQGSEA. CDR3: CSAKLDGYTF. DNA for the CDR3: TGCAGCGCCAAACTTGATGGCTACACCTTC.

The V gene is TRBV20-1, the J gene TRBJ2-1; D might be TRBD1 or TRBD2, each matching 5 bases. V lost 6 bases, J lost 8 bases, and 11 bases lay in between. This CDR3 spans 11 amino acids. Germline CDR1 and CDR2: DFQATT and SNEGSKA (reference sequence). CDR3: CSALGTDEQFF. CDR3 nucleotides: TGCAGTGCGCTCGGGACCGATGAGCAGTTCTTC.

This clonotype showed up just a few times. The chain has TRBV4-1 and TRBJ2-5; D unclear. CDR3 length equals 14 residues. V shed 0 bases and J shed 6 bases, with 11 bases lying between them. Per the germline V gene, CDR1 is MGHRA and CDR2 is YSYEKL. As DNA, the CDR3 is TGCGCCAGCAGCCAAGACCCCCTAGGACAGACCCAGTACTTC. Its translation is CASSQDPLGQTQYF.

This clonotype came up a few times. The chain uses TRBV20-1 and TRBJ2-1, with 7 bases lining up with TRBD1. The V and J ends lost 4 bases and 5 bases, in that order; junction bases with no gene match: 14. The CDR3 covers 16 residues. Per germline, CDR1 DFQATT and CDR2 SNEGSKA (reference sequence). CDR3 DNA: TGCAGTGCTAAGTACTGGATCGGGACAGACGACAATGAGCAGTTCTTC. It is translated as CSAKYWIGTDDNEQFF.

V and J are TRBV3-1 and TRBJ2-3, with 10 bases lining up with TRBD2. The CDR3 spans 17 residues. V lost 3 bases and J lost 1; bases outside the gene matches: 7. Germline V lookup: CDR1 LGHDT, CDR2 YNNKEL (reference sequence). CDR3 amino acids: CASSHLPLAGGTDTQYF. CDR3 DNA sequence: TGTGCCAGCAGCCATCTACCCCTAGCGGGAGGCACAGATACGCAGTATTTT.

The V call is TRBV27, the J call TRBJ2-1; no firm D call. CDR1 is MNHEY, CDR2 SMNVEV, per germline (reference sequence). The germline V and J ends were trimmed by 6 bases and 6 bases, with 18 bases remaining between them. The CDR3 consists of 15 residues. Here the CDR3 reads CASSAELPAFNEQFF. In nucleotides, the CDR3 is TGTGCCAGCAGCGCGGAACTACCGGCATTCAATGAGCAGTTCTTC.

This clonotype was counted only a few times. The V call is TRBV7-2, the J call TRBJ2-1; D is ambiguous. The CDR3 contains 16 residues. Trimming took 1 base from V and 7 from J, leaving 17 bases between them. The germline V gene has CDR1 SGHTA and CDR2 FQGNSA. DNA for the CDR3: TGTGCCAGCAGCTTAGTAGTAGCCACAGCCGAGAATGAGCAGTTCTTC. Translated, it gives CASSLVVATAENEQFF.

The chain recombines TRBV20-1 with TRBJ2-3, with 9 bases matching TRBD2. Trimming took 0 bases from V and 1 from J; bases not matched to a gene: 8. This CDR3 region has 17 residues. The V gene's germline CDR1 is DFQATT and CDR2 SNEGSKA (reference sequence). CDR3 bases: TGCAGTGCTAGAGATGTCAGCGGGGGGTTTCGCACAGATACGCAGTATTTT. Translation: CSARDVSGGFRTDTQYF.